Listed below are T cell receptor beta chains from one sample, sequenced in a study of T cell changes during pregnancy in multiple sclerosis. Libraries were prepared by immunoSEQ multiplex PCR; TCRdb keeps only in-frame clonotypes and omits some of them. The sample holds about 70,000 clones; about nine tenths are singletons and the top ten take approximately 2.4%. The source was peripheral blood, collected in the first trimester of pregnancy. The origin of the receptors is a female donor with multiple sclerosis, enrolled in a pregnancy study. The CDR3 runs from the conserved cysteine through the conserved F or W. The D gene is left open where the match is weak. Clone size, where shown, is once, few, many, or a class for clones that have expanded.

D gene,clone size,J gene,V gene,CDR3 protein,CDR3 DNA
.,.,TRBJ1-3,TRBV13,CASSPRTGSGNTIYF,TGTGCCAGCAGCCCGCGAACAGGCTCTGGAAACACCATATATTTT
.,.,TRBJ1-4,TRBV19,CASRLGEKLFF,TGTGCCAGTAGACTCGGGGAAAAACTGTTTTTT
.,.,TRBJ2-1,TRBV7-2,CASSLATTGEQFF,TGTGCCAGCAGCTTGGCTACTACCGGTGAGCAGTTCTTC
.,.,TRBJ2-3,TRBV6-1,CASSEARGSTQYF,TGTGCCAGCAGTGAAGCTAGGGGGAGTACGCAGTATTTT
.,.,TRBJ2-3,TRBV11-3,CASSLRGSDTQYF,TGTGCCAGCAGCTTGAGGGGGTCAGATACGCAGTATTTT
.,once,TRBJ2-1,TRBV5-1,CASSLVANEQFF,TGCGCCAGCAGCTTGGTCGCGAATGAGCAGTTCTTC
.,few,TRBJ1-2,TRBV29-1,CSVPGEGLNYGYTF,TGCAGCGTCCCCGGCGAGGGATTGAACTATGGCTACACCTTC
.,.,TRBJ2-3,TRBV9,CASSVSDSNTQYF,TGTGCCAGCAGCGTTTCCGACTCAAATACGCAGTATTTT
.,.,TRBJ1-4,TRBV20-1,CSALFNEKLFF,TGCAGTGCTCTCTTTAATGAAAAACTGTTTTTT
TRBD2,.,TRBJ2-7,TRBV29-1,CSVGTFTSGAPYEQYF,TGCAGCGTTGGGACGTTTACTAGCGGGGCCCCCTACGAGCAGTACTTC
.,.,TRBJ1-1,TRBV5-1,CASSLGGRENTEAFF,TGCGCCAGCAGCTTGGGGGGCAGGGAGAACACTGAAGCTTTCTTT
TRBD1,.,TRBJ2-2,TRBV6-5,CASRLEQGAIGELFF,TGTGCCAGCCGCCTGGAACAGGGGGCGATCGGGGAGCTGTTTTTT
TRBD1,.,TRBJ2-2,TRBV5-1,CASSLFGQGETGELFF,TGCGCCAGCAGCTTGTTTGGGCAGGGGGAAACCGGGGAGCTGTTTTTT
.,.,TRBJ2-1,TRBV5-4,CASSTSVGGPYEQFF,TGTGCCAGCAGCACTTCGGTCGGGGGGCCGTATGAGCAGTTCTTC
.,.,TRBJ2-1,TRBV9,CASSPRDDEQFF,TGTGCCAGCAGCCCCCGCGATGATGAGCAGTTCTTC
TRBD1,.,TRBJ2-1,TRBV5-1,CASSQRQGTGNEQFF,TGCGCCAGCAGCCAACGACAGGGAACGGGGAATGAGCAGTTCTTC
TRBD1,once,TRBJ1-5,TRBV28,CASSRTGGPHQPQHF,TGTGCCAGCAGTCGTACAGGGGGCCCTCATCAGCCCCAGCATTTT
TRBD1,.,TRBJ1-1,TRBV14,CASSQDRGRWDTEAFF,TGTGCCAGCAGCCAGGACAGGGGGCGGTGGGACACTGAAGCTTTCTTT
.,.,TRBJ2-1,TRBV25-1,CASSASKGEFDEQFF,TGTGCCAGCAGTGCCTCCAAGGGGGAATTTGATGAGCAGTTCTTC
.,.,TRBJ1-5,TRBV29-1,CSVAKGAGSNQPQHF,TGCAGCGTTGCCAAAGGGGCAGGGAGCAATCAGCCCCAGCATTTT
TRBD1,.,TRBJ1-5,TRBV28,CASRTKTGPRQGISNQPQHF,TGTGCCAGCAGGACAAAAACCGGCCCACGACAGGGAATCAGCAATCAGCCCCAGCATTTT
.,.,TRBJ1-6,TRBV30,CAWRSDRNNSPLHF,TGTGCCTGGAGGTCAGACAGGAATAATTCACCCCTCCACTTT
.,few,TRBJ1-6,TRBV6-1,CASSERGQYHSPLHF,TGTGCCAGCAGTGAACGAGGCCAGTATCATTCACCCCTCCACTTT
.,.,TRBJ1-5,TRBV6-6,CASRRDGAAQHF,TGTGCCAGCAGGCGGGACGGGGCGGCCCAGCATTTT
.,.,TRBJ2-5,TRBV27,CASSLFGQGWETQYF,TGTGCCAGCAGTTTATTCGGGCAGGGGTGGGAGACCCAGTACTTC
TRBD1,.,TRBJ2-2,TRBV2,CASRGQGWNTGELFF,TGTGCCAGCAGGGGACAGGGGTGGAACACCGGGGAGCTGTTTTTT
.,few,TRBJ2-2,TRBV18,CASSPGSAGTGELFF,TGTGCCAGCTCACCGGGGTCCGCGGGCACCGGGGAGCTGTTTTTT
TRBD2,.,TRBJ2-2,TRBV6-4,CASRTSGSAGELFF,TGTGCCAGCCGGACTAGCGGGAGTGCCGGGGAGCTGTTTTTT